The rows below give T cell receptor beta chains drawn from one sample of a study of CD8 T cells in ankylosing spondylitis. TCRdb used MiXCR to reprocess the 5' RACE reads, holding one entry per CDR3 protein. The profile shows some 250,000 distinct CDR3 sequences, around 9.1% of them singletons. Source material: blood, either unsorted or a sorted T cell fraction (not recorded which). These receptors all stem from a male donor with ankylosing spondylitis or in good health (not recorded which). Both conserved end residues are part of each CDR3. D genes are given only for firm matches.

D	V	length	CDR3
-	TRBV15	11	CATSRGYEQYF
TRBD1	TRBV29-1	14	CSVEAGTGQGEQYF
TRBD1	TRBV10-3	15	CAISKTGGENYGYTF
TRBD1	TRBV5-1	15	CASSWDRVIDTEAFF
-	TRBV7-2	15	CASSLVGNSNQPQHF
-	TRBV6-5	12	CASSYSGPPYTF
TRBD1	TRBV12-3/TRBV12-4	13	CASSRQGAGEQYF
-	TRBV19	15	CASSLPRRVINGYTF
TRBD1	TRBV11-2	13	CASSFGTGGDEYF
-	TRBV29-1	12	CSVDWGSEVQFF
TRBD1	TRBV29-1	14	CSVISLGQLNEQFF
TRBD2	TRBV5-1	14	CASYTSGPGYEQFF
TRBD2	TRBV4-3	16	CASSQDQLAGYNEQFF
-	TRBV4-3	15	CASSQDRADNYGYTF
TRBD2	TRBV20-1	16	CSASPAHDSGSGEQYF
-	TRBV5-1	14	CASSFKGEGTEAFF
-	TRBV5-1	16	CASSWDQSRANEKLFF
-	TRBV18	16	CASSPPQGGRYNEQFF
TRBD2	TRBV29-1	14	CSVEGTSGNNEQFF
TRBD1	TRBV20-1	15	CSARDQGAANEKLFF
-	TRBV30	13	CAWSVSLPDTQYF